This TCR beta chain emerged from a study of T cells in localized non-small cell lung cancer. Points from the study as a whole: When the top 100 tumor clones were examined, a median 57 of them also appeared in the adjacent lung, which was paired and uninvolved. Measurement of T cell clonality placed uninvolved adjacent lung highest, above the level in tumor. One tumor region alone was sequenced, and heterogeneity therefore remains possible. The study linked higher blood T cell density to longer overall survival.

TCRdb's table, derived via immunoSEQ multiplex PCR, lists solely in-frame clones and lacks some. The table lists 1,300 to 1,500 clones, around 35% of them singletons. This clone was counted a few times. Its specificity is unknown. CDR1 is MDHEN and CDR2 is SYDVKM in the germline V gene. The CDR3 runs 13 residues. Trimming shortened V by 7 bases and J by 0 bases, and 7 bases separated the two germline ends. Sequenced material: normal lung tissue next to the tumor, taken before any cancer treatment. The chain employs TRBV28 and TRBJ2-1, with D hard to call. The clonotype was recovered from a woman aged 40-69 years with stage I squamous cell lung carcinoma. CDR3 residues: CASKQSSYNEQFF. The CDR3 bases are TGTGCCAGCAAACAGAGCTCCTACAATGAGCAGTTCTTC.